This paragraph covers one T cell receptor beta chain sequence. The record originates from a study of CD8 T cells in Susac syndrome. Unmatched junction bases numbered 6, after V lost 4 bases and J lost 5 bases. Germline-derived CDR1 and CDR2 are MGHDK and SYGVNS. The CDR3 has 16 amino acids. Included as multiple sclerosis controls were treatment-naive patients who had stable or active relapsing-remitting disease. Isolation of CD8+ and CD4+ T cells was performed negatively, whereas enrichment of TEMRA cells was done by FACS. Random hexamers were used to reverse transcribe an amount of roughly 0.45 to 1 ug RNA. immunoSEQ multiplex PCR amplified TCR beta CDR3 across 54 Vbeta, 13 Jbeta. One entry per CDR3 protein results from TCRdb running MiXCR on the immunoSEQ multiplex PCR reads. The repertoire includes 210,000 or so distinct CDR3 sequences, approximately 90% of them detected once, and less than 0.15% sits in the top ten.

The receptor comes from a human donor with multiple sclerosis. The specimen sequenced was CD8+ T cells from PBMCs. The chain uses TRBV25-1 and TRBJ2-1; 12 nucleotides line up with TRBD2. The CDR3 nucleotides are TGTGCCAGCAGTGGACTAGCGGGAGTCCCCGACAATGAGCAGTTCTTC. Protein product: CASSGLAGVPDNEQFF. The entire variable domain, with the rest obtained from reference TRBV25-1 and TRBJ2-1, is as follows: EADIYQTPRYLVIGTGKKITLECSQTMGHDKMYWYQQDPGMELHLIHYSYGVNSTEKGDLSSESTVSRIRTEHFPLTLESARPSHTSQYLCASSGLAGVPDNEQFFGPGTRLTVL.